A single sample is the source of the 4 T cell receptor beta chains below, sequenced in a study of PD-L1 blockade in urothelial cancer. Only in-frame clones appear in the TCRdb table, and some are missing; sequencing was by immunoSEQ multiplex PCR. The sample shows roughly 49,000 clones, around nine tenths of them seen only once. The sequencing here drew on PBMCs, taken around atezolizumab (anti-PD-L1) treatment. These TCRs come from a man aged 55-75 years with urothelial cancer.

This clone was seen more than once but under ten times. V gene TRBV30 combines with J gene TRBJ1-2; 11 bases match TRBD1. Germline V gene lookup returns CDR1 GTSNPN and CDR2 SVGIG (reference sequence). The CDR3 has 12 amino acids. The V and J ends lost 5 bases and 7 bases, in that order; junction bases with no gene match: 3. CDR3 region: CAWGQGAVGYTF. CDR3 bases: TGTGCCTGGGGACAGGGGGCCGTTGGCTACACCTTC.

This chain links TRBV6-1 with TRBJ1-5; possibly TRBD1 for D (5 bases). V was cut by 4 bases and J by 1 base, with 11 bases left in between. CDR1 and CDR2 from the germline V gene are MNHNS and SASEGT. This CDR3 is 15 amino acids long. This CDR3 is CASSARGPSNQPQHF. CDR3 coding DNA: TGTGCCAGCAGTGCAAGGGGCCCGAGCAATCAGCCCCAGCATTTT.

This chain connects TRBV28 to TRBJ2-2; 9 positions agree with TRBD1. The CDR3 covers 16 residues. V shed 7 bases and J 2 bases; nucleotides not matched to a gene: 8. Germline loops: CDR1 MDHEN, CDR2 SYDVKM. Here the CDR3 DNA reads TGTGCCAGCAACCCTCCGGACAGGGGCAACACCGGGGAGCTGTTTTTT. It encodes CASNPPDRGNTGELFF.

This clone has just a few counts. The CDR3 nucleotides read TGTGCCAGTAGTATCGGTGCAGAGCAGTACTTC. Its translation is CASSIGAEQYF. This chain joins TRBV19 and TRBJ2-7; D uncertain. The CDR3 extends over 11 amino acids. CDR1 and CDR2 (germline): LNHDA, SQIVND (reference sequence). V was cut by 3 bases and J by 7 bases, with 7 bases left in between.